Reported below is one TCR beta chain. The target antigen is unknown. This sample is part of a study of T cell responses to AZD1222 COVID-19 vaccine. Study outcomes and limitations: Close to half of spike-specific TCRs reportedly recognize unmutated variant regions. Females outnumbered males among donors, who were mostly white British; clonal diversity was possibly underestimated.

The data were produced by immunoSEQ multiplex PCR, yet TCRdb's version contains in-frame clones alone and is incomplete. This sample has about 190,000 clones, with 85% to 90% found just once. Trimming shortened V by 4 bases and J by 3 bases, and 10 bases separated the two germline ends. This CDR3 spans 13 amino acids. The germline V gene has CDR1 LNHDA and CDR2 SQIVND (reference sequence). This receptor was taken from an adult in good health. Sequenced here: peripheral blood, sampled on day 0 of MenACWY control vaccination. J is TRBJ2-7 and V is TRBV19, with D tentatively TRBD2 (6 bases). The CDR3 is CASSKGGDYEQYF. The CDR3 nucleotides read TGTGCCAGTAGTAAGGGCGGGGACTACGAGCAGTACTTC.